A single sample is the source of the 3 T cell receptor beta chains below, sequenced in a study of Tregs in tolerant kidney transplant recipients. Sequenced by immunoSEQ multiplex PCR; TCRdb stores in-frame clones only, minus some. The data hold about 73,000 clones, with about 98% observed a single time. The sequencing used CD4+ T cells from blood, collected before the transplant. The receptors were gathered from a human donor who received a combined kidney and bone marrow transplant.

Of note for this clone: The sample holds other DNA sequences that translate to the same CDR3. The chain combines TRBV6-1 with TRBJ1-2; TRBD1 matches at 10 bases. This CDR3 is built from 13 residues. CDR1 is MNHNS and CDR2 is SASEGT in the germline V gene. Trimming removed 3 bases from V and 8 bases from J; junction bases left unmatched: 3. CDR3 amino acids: CASSDRDRGGYTF. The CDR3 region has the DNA TGTGCCAGCAGTGACCGGGACAGGGGAGGCTACACCTTC.

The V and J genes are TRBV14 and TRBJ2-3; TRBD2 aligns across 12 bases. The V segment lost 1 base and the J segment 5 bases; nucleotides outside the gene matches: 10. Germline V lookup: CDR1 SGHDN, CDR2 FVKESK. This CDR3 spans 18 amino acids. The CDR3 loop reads CASSQGFLAGGPLDTQYF. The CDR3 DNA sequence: TGTGCCAGCAGCCAAGGGTTCCTAGCGGGAGGGCCCTTAGATACGCAGTATTTT.

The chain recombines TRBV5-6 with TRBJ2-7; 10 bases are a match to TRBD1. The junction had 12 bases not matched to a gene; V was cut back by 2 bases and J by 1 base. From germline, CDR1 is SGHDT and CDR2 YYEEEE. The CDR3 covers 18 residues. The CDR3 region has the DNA TGTGCCAGCAGCTTATACATCGAACCGGGACAGGGGTCCTACGAGCAGTACTTC. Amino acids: CASSLYIEPGQGSYEQYF.